This T cell receptor (beta chain) derives from a study of vaccination and CD4 T cells after COVID-19 (dated 2022 in TCRdb). About the full investigation: In the convalescent cohort there were six males and four females, among whom were two Hispanic individuals, seven Caucasians, two Asians and one multiracial person. Each participant got two doses of either the Pfizer-BioNTech BNT162b2 vaccine (n=8) or the Moderna mRNA-1273 vaccine (n=2). Control cultures received a CEFX viral epitope pool as the positive control, an HIV-1 Nef peptide pool as the negative control, or no peptide. In under 13 COVID-19 convalescent patients and a few infection-naive healthy vaccine recipients, researchers compared the spike-specific CD4+ TCR repertoire from before mRNA vaccination with the repertoire from after. At the TCR clonotype level, an earlier paper using these donors assessed memory CD4+ T cell crossreactivity between SARS-CoV-2 and common cold coronavirus spike proteins. The cultures were stimulated with overlapping spike peptide pools from SARS-CoV-2 and from the common cold coronaviruses HCoV-NL63, HCoV-OC43 and HCoV-229E. Post-vaccine blood samples were obtained a median of roughly 75 days after the second vaccine dose, with a range of roughly 14 to 241 days. Post-COVID blood samples from convalescent patients were collected a median of 101 days after diagnosis, with a range of roughly 35 to 180 days.

The CDR3, from cysteine to phenylalanine, totals 14 residues. The CDR3 DNA has 42 bases and is translated from base 1. CDR1 DFQATT and CDR2 SNEGSKA are derived from the germline V gene (reference sequence). V ends up 5 bases short and J 0 bases short, with an unmatched junction base count of 3. To prepare the library, PCR was applied. DNA from cultured CD4+ T cells was subjected to TCR sequencing with the Oncomine TCR Beta short-read assay at the Johns Hopkins FTIC core. Genomic DNA was extracted from the cultured CD4+ T cells with the QIAamp micro DNA kit. Oncomine TCR Beta libraries made from cultured CD4+ T cells were pooled using unique dual indexes and sequenced on an Illumina iSeq 100. The paper's data handling went like this. Non-productive sequences were filtered out, and CDR3s that did not start with C, did not end with F or W, or were shorter than 7 amino acids were discarded. The MANAFEST web application was used to identify antigen-specific clonotypes by comparing peptide-stimulated wells against reference wells and other culture wells. For a clone to be called positive, the clone needed an FDR below 0.05, an odds ratio above 5, and a productive frequency above 0.1% in at least two of three replicate wells. A clonotype counted as cross-reactive if it showed significant expansion both in the SARS-CoV-2 spike wells and in at least one common cold coronavirus spike condition. Levenshtein distances (stringdist) and unrooted phylogenetic trees (ape) in R version 3.6.1 were used to assess CDR3 homology. Starting from the raw public reads, TCRdb applied fastp trimming at Q25, assembled clones with MiXCR and retained in-frame beta chains. CDR3 protein duplicates are merged, each entry listing the most common genes and DNA. TCRdb, rather than the study authors, made the V and J calls. The sample table contains 6,000 to 8,500 distinct CDR3 sequences; only one count was recorded for over 25% of them. The ten most abundant clones make up around an eighth of the sample.

The sample's treatment or condition label, in plain terms: approximately nine-day PBMC culture with coronavirus spike peptide pools or control peptides (ViraFEST assay). CD4+ T cells from unexposed donors were collected before the COVID-19 pandemic (2011-2018). The ViraFEST assay was used in the study, in which antigen-specific T cells were expanded with peptide pools and expanded clonotypes were subsequently identified by TCR sequencing. Each well held about 1.8 million PBMCs cultured with 9 to 10 ug/ml peptide pools in IMDM containing approximately 4.8% human AB serum and 10 IU/ml IL-2. On days 3 and 7, half of the culture medium was replaced with fresh IL-2-containing medium. After about nine days of culture, CD4+ T cells were isolated by negative selection with the EasySep CD4+ T cell isolation kit. As far as cell numbers permitted, CD4+ T cells from unexposed donors were tested for reactivity against SARS-CoV-2 S and N as well as four spike pools from common cold coronaviruses. PBMCs were separated from whole blood using Ficoll-Paque Plus gradient centrifugation and then either used fresh or cryopreserved at -140C. Culture conditions were generally each tested in triplicate wells. Leukapheresis product for the unexposed donors was bought commercially.

As for this clonotype: Which antigen it targets is not known. Per-base quality was not reported, and no clone a single base away is much larger than it.

What the authors observed across the whole study: The median number of SARS-CoV-2-reactive clonotypes rose from approximately 20 after infection to around 40 after vaccination, but the change was not significant. Of the vaccine-specific clones in convalescent patients, 304 of 307, or nearly all, reacted only to SARS-CoV-2 spike and did not cross-react with common cold coronaviruses. Among convalescent patients, a median 86.3% of the SARS-CoV-2-reactive clones seen after vaccination appeared only after vaccination, which suggests priming specific to the vaccine. The study included relatively few convalescent patients and did not analyze early timepoints after natural infection.

Sequencing was carried out using CD4+ T cells from blood, cultured in vitro. The chain was built from TRBV20-1 and TRBJ2-7; 11 nucleotides in the junction match TRBD2. This receptor was taken from a human donor in good health. The DNA sequence follows: TGCAGTGCTTTGGGACTAGCGGTCTCCTACGAGCAGTACTTC. Its translation reads: CSALGLAVSYEQYF.